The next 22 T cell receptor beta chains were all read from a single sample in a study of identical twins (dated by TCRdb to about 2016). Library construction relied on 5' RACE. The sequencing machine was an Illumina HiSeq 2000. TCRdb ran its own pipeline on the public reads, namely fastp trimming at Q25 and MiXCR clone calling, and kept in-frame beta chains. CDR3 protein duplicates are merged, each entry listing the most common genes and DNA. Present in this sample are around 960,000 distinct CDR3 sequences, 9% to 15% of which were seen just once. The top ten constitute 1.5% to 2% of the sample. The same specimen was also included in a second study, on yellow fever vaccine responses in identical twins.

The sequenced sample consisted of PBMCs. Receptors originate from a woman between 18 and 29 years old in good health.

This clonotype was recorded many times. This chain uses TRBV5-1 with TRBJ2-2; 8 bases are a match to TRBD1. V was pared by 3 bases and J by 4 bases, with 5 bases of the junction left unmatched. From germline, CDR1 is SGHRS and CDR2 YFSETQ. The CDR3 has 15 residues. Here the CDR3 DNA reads TGCGCCAGCAGCTCGGGACAGGCGTCCACCGGGGAGCTGTTTTTT. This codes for CASSSGQASTGELFF.

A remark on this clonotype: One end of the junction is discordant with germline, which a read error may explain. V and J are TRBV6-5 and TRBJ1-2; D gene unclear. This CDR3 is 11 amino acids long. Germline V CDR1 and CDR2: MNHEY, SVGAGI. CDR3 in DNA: TGCGACACAGCGGCAGTCTATGGCTACACCTTC. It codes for CDTAAVYGYTF.

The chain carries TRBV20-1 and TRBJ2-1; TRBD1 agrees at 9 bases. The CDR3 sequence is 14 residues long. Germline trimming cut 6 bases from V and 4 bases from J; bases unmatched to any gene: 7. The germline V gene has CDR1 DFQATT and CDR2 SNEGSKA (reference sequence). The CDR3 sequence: CSAKDRGLYNEQFF. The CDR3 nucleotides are TGCAGTGCAAAGGACAGGGGCCTTTACAATGAGCAGTTCTTC.

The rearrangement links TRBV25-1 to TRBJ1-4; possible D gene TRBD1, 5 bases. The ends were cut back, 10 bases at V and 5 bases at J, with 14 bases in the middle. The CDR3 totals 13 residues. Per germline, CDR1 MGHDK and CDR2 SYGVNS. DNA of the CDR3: TGTGCCACCCGCTTAGGGGCAAATGAAAAACTGTTTTTT. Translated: CATRLGANEKLFF.

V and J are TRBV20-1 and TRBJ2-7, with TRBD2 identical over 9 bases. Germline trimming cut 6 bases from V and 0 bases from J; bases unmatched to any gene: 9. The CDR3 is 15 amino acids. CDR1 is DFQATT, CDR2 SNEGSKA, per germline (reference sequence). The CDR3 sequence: CSAERAGGFSYEQYF. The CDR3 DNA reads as TGCAGTGCCGAAAGAGCGGGAGGATTCTCCTACGAGCAGTACTTC.

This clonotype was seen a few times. CDR3 sequence reads: CSVAGLAGGLVETQYF. The CDR3 coding sequence is TGCAGCGTTGCTGGCCTAGCGGGAGGATTAGTCGAGACCCAGTACTTC. The chain couples TRBV29-1 to TRBJ2-5; 11 bases map to TRBD2. V gave up 4 bases and J gave up 5 bases; unmatched junction bases: 12. The CDR3 is made up of 16 amino acids. Germline loops: CDR1 SQVTM, CDR2 ANQGSEA.

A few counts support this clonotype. CDR3 in DNA: TGTGCCAGCAGCCAACAGGAGACCGGGGAGCTGTTTTTT. It translates to CASSQQETGELFF. The rearrangement uses TRBV7-3 and TRBJ2-2; D might be TRBD1 (5 bases). The CDR3 is 13 residues long. The V and J ends lost 5 bases and 5 bases respectively, with 9 bases between them. Germline assignment: CDR1 SGHTA and CDR2 FQGTGA.

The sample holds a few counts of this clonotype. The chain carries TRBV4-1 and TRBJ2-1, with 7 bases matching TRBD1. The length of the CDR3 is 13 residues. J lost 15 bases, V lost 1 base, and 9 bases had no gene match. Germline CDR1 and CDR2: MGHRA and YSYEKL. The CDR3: CASSQVPNRGTFF. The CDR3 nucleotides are TGCGCCAGCAGCCAAGTCCCTAACAGGGGAACGTTCTTC.

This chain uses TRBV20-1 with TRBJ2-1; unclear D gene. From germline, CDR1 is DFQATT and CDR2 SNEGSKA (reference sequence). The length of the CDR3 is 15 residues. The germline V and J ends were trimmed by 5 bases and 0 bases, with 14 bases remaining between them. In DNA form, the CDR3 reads TGCAGTGCTGAAAAAATCAAAAACTCCTACAATGAGCAGTTCTTC. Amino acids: CSAEKIKNSYNEQFF.

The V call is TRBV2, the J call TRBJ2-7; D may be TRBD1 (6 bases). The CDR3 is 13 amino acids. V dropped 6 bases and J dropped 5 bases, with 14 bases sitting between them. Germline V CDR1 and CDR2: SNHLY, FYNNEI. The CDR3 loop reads CASRTQGSHEQYV. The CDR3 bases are TGTGCCAGCAGGACACAGGGCTCTCACGAGCAGTACGTC.

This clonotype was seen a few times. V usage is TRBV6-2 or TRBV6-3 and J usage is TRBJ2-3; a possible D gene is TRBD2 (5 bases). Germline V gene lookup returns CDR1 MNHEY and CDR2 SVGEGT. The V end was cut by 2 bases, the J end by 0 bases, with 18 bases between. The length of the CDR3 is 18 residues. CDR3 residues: CASSYGLWERKSTDTQYF. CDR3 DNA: TGTGCCAGCAGTTACGGCCTTTGGGAGCGGAAGAGCACAGATACGCAGTATTTT.

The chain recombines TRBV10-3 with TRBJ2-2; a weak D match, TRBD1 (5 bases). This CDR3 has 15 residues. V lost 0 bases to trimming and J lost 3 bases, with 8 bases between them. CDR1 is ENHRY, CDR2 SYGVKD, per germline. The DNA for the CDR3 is TGTGCCATCAGTGAGTCCAGGGTGGACACCGGGGAGCTGTTTTTT. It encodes CAISESRVDTGELFF.

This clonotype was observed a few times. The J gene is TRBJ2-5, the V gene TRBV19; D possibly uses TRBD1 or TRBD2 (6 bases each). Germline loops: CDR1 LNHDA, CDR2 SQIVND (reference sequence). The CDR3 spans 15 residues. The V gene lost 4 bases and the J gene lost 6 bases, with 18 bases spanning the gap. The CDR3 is CASSTDSFGLQTQYF. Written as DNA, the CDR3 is TGTGCCAGTAGTACGGACAGTTTCGGACTACAGACCCAGTACTTC.

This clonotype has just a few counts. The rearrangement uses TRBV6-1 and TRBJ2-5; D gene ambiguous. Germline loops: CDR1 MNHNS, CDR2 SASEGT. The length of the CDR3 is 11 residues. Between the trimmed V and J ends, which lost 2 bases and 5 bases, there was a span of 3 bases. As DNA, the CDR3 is TGTGCCAGCAGTGAAACCGAGACCCAGTACTTC. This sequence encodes CASSETETQYF.

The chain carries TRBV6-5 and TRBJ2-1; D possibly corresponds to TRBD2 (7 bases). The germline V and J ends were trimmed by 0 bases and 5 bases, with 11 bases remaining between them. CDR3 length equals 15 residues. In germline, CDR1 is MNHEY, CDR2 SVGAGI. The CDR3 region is CASSYSRGGDNEQFF. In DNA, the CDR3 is TGTGCCAGCAGTTACTCGAGGGGGGGAGACAATGAGCAGTTCTTC.

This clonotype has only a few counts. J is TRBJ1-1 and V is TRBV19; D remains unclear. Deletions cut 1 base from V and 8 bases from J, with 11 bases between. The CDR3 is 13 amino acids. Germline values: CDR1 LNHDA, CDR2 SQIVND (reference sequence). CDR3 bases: TGTGCCAGTAGTATAGGCTCTCAGGCGGAAGCTTTCTTT. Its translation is CASSIGSQAEAFF.

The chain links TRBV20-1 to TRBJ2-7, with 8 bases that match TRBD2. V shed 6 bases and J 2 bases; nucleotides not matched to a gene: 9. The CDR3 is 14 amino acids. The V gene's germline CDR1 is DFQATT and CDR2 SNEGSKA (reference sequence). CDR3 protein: CSAGRAGVAYEQYF. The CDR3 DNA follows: TGCAGTGCGGGAAGAGCGGGAGTGGCCTACGAGCAGTACTTC.

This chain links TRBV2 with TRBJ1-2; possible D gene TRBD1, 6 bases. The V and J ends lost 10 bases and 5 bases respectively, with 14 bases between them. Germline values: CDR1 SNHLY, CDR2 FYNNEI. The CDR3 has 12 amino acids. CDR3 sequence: CATHRVGYGYTF. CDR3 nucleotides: TGTGCCACCCACAGGGTTGGGTATGGCTACACCTTC.

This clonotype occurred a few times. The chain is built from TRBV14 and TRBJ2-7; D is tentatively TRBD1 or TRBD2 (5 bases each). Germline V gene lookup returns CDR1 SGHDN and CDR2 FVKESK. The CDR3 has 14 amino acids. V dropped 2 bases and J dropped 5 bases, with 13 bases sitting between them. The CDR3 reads CASSQFLGVDEQYF. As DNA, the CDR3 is TGTGCCAGCAGCCAATTTCTGGGGGTCGACGAGCAGTACTTC.

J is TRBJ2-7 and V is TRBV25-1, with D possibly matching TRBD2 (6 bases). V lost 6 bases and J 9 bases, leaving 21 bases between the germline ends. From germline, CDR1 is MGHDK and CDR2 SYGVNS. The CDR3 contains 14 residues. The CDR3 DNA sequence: TGTGCCAGCAGACTAGCACCAGGCCAGGGTGGGCAGTACTTC. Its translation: CASRLAPGQGGQYF.

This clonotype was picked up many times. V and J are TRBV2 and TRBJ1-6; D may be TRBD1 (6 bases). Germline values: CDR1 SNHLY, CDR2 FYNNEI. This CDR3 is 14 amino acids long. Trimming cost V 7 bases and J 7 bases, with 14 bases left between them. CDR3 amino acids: CASIRTETNSPLHF. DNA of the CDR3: TGTGCCAGCATCAGGACAGAAACGAATTCACCCCTCCACTTT.

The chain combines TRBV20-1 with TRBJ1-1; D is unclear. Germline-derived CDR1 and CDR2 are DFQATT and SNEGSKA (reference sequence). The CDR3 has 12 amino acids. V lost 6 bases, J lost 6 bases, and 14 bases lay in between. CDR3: CSADERRPEAFF. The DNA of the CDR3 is TGCAGTGCCGACGAAAGGCGACCTGAAGCTTTCTTT.